These T cell receptor beta chains were read from a single sample in a study of cytomegalovirus exposure and HLA in healthy donors. Produced via immunoSEQ multiplex PCR; TCRdb's table is partial and in-frame only. The data hold 55,000 to 80,000 clones, with around 80% observed a single time. Material: PBMCs. The source is a woman in her thirties in good health and CMV-seronegative. The conserved cysteine and the conserved F or W are not part of the CDR3 here. Size tells how often a clone was seen (once, few, many) or the class of an expanded clone, and some rows leave it out.

>.|TRBJ2-5|TRBV15
ATSRDQGGGETQY
>.|TRBJ2-7|TRBV10-3
AASPGQGYEQY
>.|TRBJ1-4|TRBV4-2
ASSRLYSGGENEKLF
>.|TRBJ2-5|TRBV9
ASSVEDIVGTQY
>.|TRBJ2-1|TRBV5-1
ASSAGTAYSEQF
>.|TRBJ2-7|TRBV14
ASSQVIAGGPGEQY
>.|TRBJ1-1|TRBV7-9
ASSFGRGNTEAF
>.|TRBJ1-1|TRBV11-2
ASSSLARSEAF
>.|TRBJ1-4|TRBV19
ASNPGQGAVEKLF
>few|TRBJ1-1|TRBV27
ASSLPGQENTEAF
>.|TRBJ1-1|TRBV9
ASSVDGDSGAF
>.|TRBJ1-4|TRBV4-1
ASSQEPRGTNEKLF
>few|TRBJ1-1|TRBV7-7
ASSKQGNTEAF
>.|TRBJ1-6|TRBV4-1
ASSVGTGFH
>.|TRBJ2-7|TRBV6-4
ASTAPGNRSYEQY
>.|TRBJ2-2|TRBV2
ASSEAGGLAGDTGELF
>.|TRBJ1-3|TRBV5-6
ASSPPSGGTISGNTIY
>.|TRBJ2-7|TRBV5-1
ASSRASGGGYEQY
>.|TRBJ1-1|TRBV5-1
ASSSGQMNLEAF
>.|TRBJ2-1|TRBV13
ASSLEPGQGPQGMYNEQF
>.|TRBJ2-3|TRBV6-4
ASSAGTDEDTQY
>.|TRBJ2-2|TRBV27
ASSSSAFINRGPNTGELF
>.|TRBJ1-6|TRBV4-1
ASSSRTGNDSPLH
>.|TRBJ2-3|TRBV10-3
AISAGARESTDTQY
>.|TRBJ2-2|TRBV14
ASSPRDRNTGELF
>.|TRBJ2-2|TRBV9
ASSTSNTGELF
>once|TRBJ1-1|TRBV7-2
ASSKDRGHTEAF
>.|TRBJ2-1|TRBV19
ASSTSGGYNEQF
>few|TRBJ1-1|TRBV5-1
ASSFEGATTEAF
>.|TRBJ1-6|TRBV6-1
ASRTDFSYNSPLH
>.|TRBJ1-1|TRBV28
ASSRGGVNTEAF
>.|TRBJ2-2|TRBV6-1
ASSETGTGLGELF
>.|TRBJ1-5|TRBV7-8
ASSTRQGVGNQPQH
>once|TRBJ1-2|TRBV5-6
ASIGWKGLRPYGYT
>.|TRBJ1-1|TRBV4-1
ASSQARENTEAF
>few|TRBJ1-3|TRBV6-1
ASSTLTGVNTIY
>.|TRBJ1-5|TRBV10-3
AISEDSSNQPQH
>.|TRBJ2-7|TRBV15
ATSREAGRYEQY
>.|TRBJ1-6|TRBV30
AWSVRGNTYNSPLH
>.|TRBJ1-2|TRBV6-1
ASSEKQGTSYGYT
>.|TRBJ1-1|TRBV5-1
ASSWGQGQGDGPKMNTEAF
>once|TRBJ1-5|TRBV27
ASSPGGQPQH
>.|TRBJ1-4|TRBV9
ASSPRGQSNEKLF
>.|TRBJ1-1|TRBV11-2
AEASSGSTEAF
>.|TRBJ2-3|TRBV7-6
ASSLDQGASGTTDTQY
>.|TRBJ1-1|TRBV7-2
TSSLASGRGNTEAF
>.|TRBJ2-7|TRBV27
ASSFGGEENEQY